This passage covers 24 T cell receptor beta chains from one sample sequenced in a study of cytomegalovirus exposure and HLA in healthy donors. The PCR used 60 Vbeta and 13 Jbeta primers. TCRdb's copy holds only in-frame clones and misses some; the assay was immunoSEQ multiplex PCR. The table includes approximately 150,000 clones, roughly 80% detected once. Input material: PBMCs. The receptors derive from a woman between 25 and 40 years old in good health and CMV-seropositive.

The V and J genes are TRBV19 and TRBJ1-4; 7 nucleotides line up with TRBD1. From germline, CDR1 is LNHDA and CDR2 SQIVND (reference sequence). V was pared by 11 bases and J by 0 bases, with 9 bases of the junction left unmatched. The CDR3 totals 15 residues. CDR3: CAVNRGLATNEKLFF. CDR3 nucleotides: TGTGCCGTAAATAGGGGGCTAGCAACTAATGAAAAACTGTTTTTT.

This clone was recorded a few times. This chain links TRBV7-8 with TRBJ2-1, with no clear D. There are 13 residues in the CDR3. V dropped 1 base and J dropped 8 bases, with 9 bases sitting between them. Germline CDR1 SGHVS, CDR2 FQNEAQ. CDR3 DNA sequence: TGTGCCAGCAGCTTAGGGCAGGCCTATGAGCAGTTCTTC. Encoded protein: CASSLGQAYEQFF. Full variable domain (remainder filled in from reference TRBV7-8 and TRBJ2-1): GAGVSQSPRYKVAKRGQDVALRCDPISGHVSLFWYQQALGQGPEFLTYFQNEAQLDKSGLPSDRFFAERPEGSVSTLKIQRTQQEDSAVYLCASSLGQAYEQFFGPGTRLTVL.

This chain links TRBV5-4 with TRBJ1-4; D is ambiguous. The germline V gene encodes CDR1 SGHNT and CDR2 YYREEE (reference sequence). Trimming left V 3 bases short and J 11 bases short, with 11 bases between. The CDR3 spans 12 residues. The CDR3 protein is CASSSTATKLFF. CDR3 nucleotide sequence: TGTGCCAGCAGCTCAACAGCCACGAAACTGTTTTTT.

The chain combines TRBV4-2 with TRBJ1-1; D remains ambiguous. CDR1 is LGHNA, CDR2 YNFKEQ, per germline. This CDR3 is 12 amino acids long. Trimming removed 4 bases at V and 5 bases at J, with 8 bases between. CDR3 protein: CASSRGGTEAFF. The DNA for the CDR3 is TGTGCCAGCAGCCGAGGTGGAACTGAAGCTTTCTTT.

The CDR3 here is CASSLRGEVNTEAFF. CDR3 DNA sequence: TGTGCCAGCAGCCTCAGGGGGGAAGTCAACACTGAAGCTTTCTTT. The gene calls are TRBV5-6 and TRBJ1-1; 7 bases are shared with TRBD1. Germline V gene sequence: CDR1 SGHDT, CDR2 YYEEEE. The CDR3 runs to 15 residues. The V gene end was trimmed by 4 bases and the J gene end by 2 bases; junction bases not matched to a gene: 8.

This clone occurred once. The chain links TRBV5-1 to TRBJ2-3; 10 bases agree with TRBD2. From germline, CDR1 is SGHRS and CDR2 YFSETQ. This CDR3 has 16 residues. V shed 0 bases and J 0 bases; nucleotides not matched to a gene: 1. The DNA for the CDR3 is TGCGCCAGCAGCTTGGAGCGGGGGGGCAGCACAGATACGCAGTATTTT. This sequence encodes CASSLERGGSTDTQYF.

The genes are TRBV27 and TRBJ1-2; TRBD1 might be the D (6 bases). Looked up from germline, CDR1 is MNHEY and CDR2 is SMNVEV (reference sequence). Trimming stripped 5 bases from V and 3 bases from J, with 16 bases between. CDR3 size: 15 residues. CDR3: CASSPRQVVHYGYTF. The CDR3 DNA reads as TGTGCCAGCAGTCCAAGACAGGTGGTACACTATGGCTACACCTTC.

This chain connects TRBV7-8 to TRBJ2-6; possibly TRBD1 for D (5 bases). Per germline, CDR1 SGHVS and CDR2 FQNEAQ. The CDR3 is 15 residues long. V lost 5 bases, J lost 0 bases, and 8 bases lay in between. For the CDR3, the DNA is TGTGCCAGCAGCCACAGGAGCTCTGGGGCCAACGTCCTGACTTTC. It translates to CASSHRSSGANVLTF.

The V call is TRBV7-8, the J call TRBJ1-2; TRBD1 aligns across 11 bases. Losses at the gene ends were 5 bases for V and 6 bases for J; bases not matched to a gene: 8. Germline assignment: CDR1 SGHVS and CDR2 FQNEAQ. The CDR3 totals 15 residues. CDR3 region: CASSPLPDRGHGYTF. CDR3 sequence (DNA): TGTGCCAGCAGCCCCCTCCCGGACAGGGGGCATGGCTACACCTTC.

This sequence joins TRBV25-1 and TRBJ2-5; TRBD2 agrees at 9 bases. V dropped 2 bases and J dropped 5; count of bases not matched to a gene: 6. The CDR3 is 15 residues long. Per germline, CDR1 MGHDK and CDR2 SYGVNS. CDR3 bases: TGTGCCAGCAGTGAAGGCGGGGGGGCCGGGGAGACCCAGTACTTC. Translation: CASSEGGGAGETQYF.

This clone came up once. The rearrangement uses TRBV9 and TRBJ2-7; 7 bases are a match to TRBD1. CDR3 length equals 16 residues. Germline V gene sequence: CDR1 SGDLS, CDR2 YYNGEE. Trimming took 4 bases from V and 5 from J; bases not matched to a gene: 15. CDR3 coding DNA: TGTGCCAGCAGCCCCCAGACCGGGACAGTTATCAACGAGCAGTACTTC. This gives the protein CASSPQTGTVINEQYF.

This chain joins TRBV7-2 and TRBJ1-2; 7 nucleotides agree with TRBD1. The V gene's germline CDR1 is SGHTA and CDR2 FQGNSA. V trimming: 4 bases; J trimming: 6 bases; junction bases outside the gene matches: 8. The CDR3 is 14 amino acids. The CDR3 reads CASSSSGTDDGYTF. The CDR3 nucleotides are TGTGCCAGCAGCTCGTCTGGGACAGATGATGGCTACACCTTC.

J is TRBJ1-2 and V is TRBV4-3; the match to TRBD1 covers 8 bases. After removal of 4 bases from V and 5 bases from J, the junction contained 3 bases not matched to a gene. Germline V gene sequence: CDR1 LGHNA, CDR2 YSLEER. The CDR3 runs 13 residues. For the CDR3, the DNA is TGCGCCAGCAGCCCGGACAGGGATTATGGCTACACCTTC. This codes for CASSPDRDYGYTF.

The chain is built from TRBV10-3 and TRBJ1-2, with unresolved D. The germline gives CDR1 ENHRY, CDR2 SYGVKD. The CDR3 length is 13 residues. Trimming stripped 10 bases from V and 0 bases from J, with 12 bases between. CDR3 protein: CATRTDTNYGYTF. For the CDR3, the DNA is TGTGCCACCCGGACTGACACTAACTATGGCTACACCTTC.

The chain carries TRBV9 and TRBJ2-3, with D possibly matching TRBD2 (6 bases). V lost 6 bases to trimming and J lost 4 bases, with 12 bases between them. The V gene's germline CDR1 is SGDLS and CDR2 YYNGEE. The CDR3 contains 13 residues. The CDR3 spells CASNPGGSDTQYF. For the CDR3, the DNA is TGTGCCAGCAATCCCGGGGGTTCAGATACGCAGTATTTT.

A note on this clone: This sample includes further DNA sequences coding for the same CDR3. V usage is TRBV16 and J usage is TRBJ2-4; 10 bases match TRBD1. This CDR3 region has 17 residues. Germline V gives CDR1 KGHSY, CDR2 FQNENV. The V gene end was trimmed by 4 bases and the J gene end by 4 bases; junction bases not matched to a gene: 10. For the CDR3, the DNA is TGTGCCAGCAGCCCAACTAACGACAGGGGGCTGAAAAACATTCAGTACTTC. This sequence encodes CASSPTNDRGLKNIQYF.

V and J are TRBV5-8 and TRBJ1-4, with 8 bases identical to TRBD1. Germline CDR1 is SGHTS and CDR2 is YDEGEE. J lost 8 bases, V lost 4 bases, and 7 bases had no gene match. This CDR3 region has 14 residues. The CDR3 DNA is TGTGCCAGCAGCCTGACAGGGGAAGGAGAAAAACTGTTTTTT. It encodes CASSLTGEGEKLFF.

The CDR3: CASSPGTASLGEKLFF. For the CDR3, the DNA is TGTGCCAGCAGTCCCGGGACAGCGAGTCTCGGTGAAAAACTGTTTTTT. The chain carries TRBV2 and TRBJ1-4, with TRBD1 identical over 7 bases. With V trimmed by 5 bases and J by 7 bases, 13 bases remained unmatched. This CDR3 region has 16 residues. Germline V gives CDR1 SNHLY, CDR2 FYNNEI.

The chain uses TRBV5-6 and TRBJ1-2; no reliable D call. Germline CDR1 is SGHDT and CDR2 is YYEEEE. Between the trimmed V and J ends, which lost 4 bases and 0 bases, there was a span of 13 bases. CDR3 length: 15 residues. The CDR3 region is CASSLVGVTNYGYTF. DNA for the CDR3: TGTGCCAGCAGCCTGGTCGGGGTAACTAACTATGGCTACACCTTC. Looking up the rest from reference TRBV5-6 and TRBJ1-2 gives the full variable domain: DAGVTQSPTHLIKTRGQQVTLRCSPKSGHDTVSWYQQALGQGPQFIFQYYEEEERQRGNFPDRFSGHQFPNYSSELNVNALLLGDSALYLCASSLVGVTNYGYTFGSGTRLTVV.

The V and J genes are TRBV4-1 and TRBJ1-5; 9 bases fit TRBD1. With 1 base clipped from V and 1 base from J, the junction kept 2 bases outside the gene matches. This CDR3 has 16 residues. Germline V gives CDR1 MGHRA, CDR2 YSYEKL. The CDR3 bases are TGCGCCAGCAGCCAAGCGGACAGGGGAAGCAATCAGCCCCAGCATTTT. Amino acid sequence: CASSQADRGSNQPQHF.

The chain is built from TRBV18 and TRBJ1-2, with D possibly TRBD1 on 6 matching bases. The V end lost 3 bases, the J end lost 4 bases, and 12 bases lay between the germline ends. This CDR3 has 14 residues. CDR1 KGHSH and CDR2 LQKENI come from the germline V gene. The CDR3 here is CASSPGHPSYGYTF. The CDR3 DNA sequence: TGTGCCAGCTCACCGGGACACCCATCCTATGGCTACACCTTC.

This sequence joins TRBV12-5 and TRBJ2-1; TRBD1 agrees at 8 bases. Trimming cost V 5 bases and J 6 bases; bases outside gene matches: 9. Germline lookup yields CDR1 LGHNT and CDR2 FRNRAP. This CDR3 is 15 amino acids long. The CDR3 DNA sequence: TGTGCTAGTGGTGGGTCGGGACAGGTGTTCAATGAGCAGTTCTTC. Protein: CASGGSGQVFNEQFF.

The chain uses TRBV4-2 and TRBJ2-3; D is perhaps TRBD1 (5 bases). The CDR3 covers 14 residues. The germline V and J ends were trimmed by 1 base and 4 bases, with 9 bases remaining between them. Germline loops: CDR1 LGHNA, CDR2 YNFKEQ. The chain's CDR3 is CASSQVQGPDTQYF. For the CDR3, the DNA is TGTGCCAGCAGCCAAGTTCAGGGCCCAGATACGCAGTATTTT.

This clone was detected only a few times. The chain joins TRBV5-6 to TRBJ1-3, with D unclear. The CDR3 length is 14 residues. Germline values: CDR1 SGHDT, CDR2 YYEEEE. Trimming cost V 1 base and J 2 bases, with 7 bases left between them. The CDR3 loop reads CASSLFSAGNTIYF. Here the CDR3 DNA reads TGTGCCAGCAGCTTGTTTTCGGCTGGAAACACCATATATTTT.